One and the same sample provided the 9 T cell receptor beta chains below, sequenced in a study of tumor-infiltrating lymphocytes in localized non-small cell lung cancer (dated by TCRdb to the early 2020s). The receptor library was made with the immunoSEQ multiplex PCR assay. The table comes from immuneACCESS by way of TCRdb, which keeps in-frame sequences with V and J called. Part of the clones is missing from these tables; in studies checked, under half for an unresolved V gene and the rest for unknown reasons. The sample data list about 24,000 clones, and roughly 64% of these were observed just once. Under 6% of the sample goes to the ten largest clones. Material: lung tumor tissue. The receptors originated from a human donor with non-small cell lung cancer.

The V call is TRBV5-4, the J call TRBJ1-2, with TRBD1 as a possible D gene (5 bases). Trimming pared 1 base from V and 3 bases from J, leaving 13 bases between. The germline V gene has CDR1 SGHNT and CDR2 YYREEE (reference sequence). This CDR3 is built from 15 residues. The chain's CDR3 is CASSLQRGADYGYTF. Written as DNA, the CDR3 is TGTGCCAGCAGCTTGCAAAGGGGCGCTGACTATGGCTACACCTTC.

This clone is termed medium-sized. The chain employs TRBV5-1 and TRBJ2-2; D unresolved. The germline V gene encodes CDR1 SGHRS and CDR2 YFSETQ. The CDR3 runs 14 residues. V lost 5 bases and J lost 0, with 8 bases in between. The DNA of the CDR3 is TGCGCCAGCAGGTTCATAGCGAACACCGGGGAGCTGTTTTTT. Its translation is CASRFIANTGELFF. The variable domain in full, with the rest retrieved from reference TRBV5-1 and TRBJ2-2, is KAGVTQTPRYLIKTRGQQVTLSCSPISGHRSVSWYQQTPGQGLQFLFEYFSETQRNKGNFPGRFSGRQFSNSRSEMNVSTLELGDSALYLCASRFIANTGELFFGEGSRLTVL.

The chain carries TRBV6-1 and TRBJ2-7; no clear D gene. The CDR3 runs 14 residues. Looked up from germline, CDR1 is MNHNS and CDR2 is SASEGT. Trimming took off 4 bases at V and 6 bases at J, with 16 bases between the two ends. The CDR3, as DNA: TGTGCCAGCAGTGGAGTCTGGTCATCCGTCGAGCAGTACTTC. Encoded protein: CASSGVWSSVEQYF.

By proportion, this clone is medium-sized. The V gene is TRBV2, the J gene TRBJ1-2; D not resolved. In germline, CDR1 is SNHLY, CDR2 FYNNEI. The CDR3 consists of 11 residues. V lost 5 bases to trimming and J lost 5 bases, with 6 bases between them. The CDR3 DNA follows: TGTGCCAGCAGTTTTGGGTATGGCTACACCTTC. This gives the protein CASSFGYGYTF.

This sequence joins TRBV10-3 and TRBJ1-2, with no clear D. Germline V lookup: CDR1 ENHRY, CDR2 SYGVKD. The V and J ends lost 2 bases and 1 base respectively, with 17 bases between them. The length of the CDR3 is 17 residues. The CDR3 region is CAISEPRPAENNYGYTF. CDR3 in DNA: TGTGCCATCAGTGAGCCGAGGCCGGCAGAAAATAACTATGGCTACACCTTC.

This chain links TRBV18 with TRBJ2-6, with D uncertain. The germline CDR1 and CDR2 sequences are KGHSH and LQKENI. This CDR3 is 16 amino acids long. V lost 2 bases, J lost 0 bases, and 8 bases lay in between. CDR3 nucleotides: TGTGCCAGCTCACCAGGGCAGTTCTCTGGGGCCAACGTCCTGACTTTC. The encoded protein is CASSPGQFSGANVLTF.

This clone has a handful of counts. The rearrangement uses TRBV9 and TRBJ2-3; 11 bases align to TRBD2. CDR1 and CDR2 (germline): SGDLS, YYNGEE. V dropped 3 bases and J dropped 4; count of bases not matched to a gene: 7. This CDR3 is built from 16 residues. The CDR3 here is CASSATSGSVSDTQYF. CDR3 DNA: TGTGCCAGCAGCGCAACTAGCGGGAGCGTCTCAGATACGCAGTATTTT.

A few counts support this clone. The chain carries TRBV28 and TRBJ2-1; tentatively, D is TRBD1 (6 bases). The V end lost 5 bases, the J end lost 10 bases, and 12 bases lay between the germline ends. CDR1 MDHEN and CDR2 SYDVKM come from the germline V gene. The CDR3 is 12 residues long. CDR3: CASSITGNEQFF. Here the CDR3 DNA reads TGTGCCAGCAGTATAACAGGGAACGAGCAGTTCTTC.

The gene calls are TRBV5-1 and TRBJ2-3, with 7 bases matching TRBD1. CDR1 is SGHRS and CDR2 is YFSETQ in the germline V gene. The CDR3 runs 17 residues. After removal of 0 bases from V and 1 base from J, the junction contained 8 bases not matched to a gene. CDR3 nucleotide sequence: TGCGCCAGCAGCTTGGTCCAAGGGGGCGAAGGCACAGATACGCAGTATTTT. It yields the protein CASSLVQGGEGTDTQYF.